This T cell receptor (beta chain) was sequenced in a study of technical replicates of blood from several donors. Data came from immunoSEQ multiplex PCR; TCRdb stores just in-frame clones and leaves some out. The sample comprises about 88,000 clones, 85% to 95% of which are singletons, and about 0.26% rests with the top ten. Trimming at V came to 10 bases and at J to 3 bases, leaving 9 bases not matched to a gene. CDR1 is SNHLY, CDR2 FYNNEI, per germline. The CDR3 totals 15 residues. This clonotype originated in a human donor in good health. The chain combines TRBV2 with TRBJ2-1; 10 nucleotides match TRBD2. The sequenced sample was T cells isolated from PBMCs. CDR3 coding DNA: TGTGCCACCGGGACTAGCGAGTCCCACTACAATGAGCAGTTCTTC. This codes for CATGTSESHYNEQFF.